These 8 T cell receptor beta chains originate from one sample sequenced in a study of T cell responses to AZD1222 COVID-19 vaccine. TCRdb's table, derived via immunoSEQ multiplex PCR, lists solely in-frame clones and lacks some. The repertoire holds around 180,000 clones, with around 88% as singletons. The sequenced sample was peripheral blood, obtained on day 0 of AZD1222 vaccination. These TCRs come from an adult in good health.

The chain employs TRBV5-1 and TRBJ2-3; 10 bases match TRBD2. This CDR3 has 17 residues. V shed 0 bases, J shed 2 bases, and the junction held 6 bases outside the gene matches. CDR1 SGHRS and CDR2 YFSETQ come from the germline V gene. CDR3 amino acids: CASSLVGSGGNTDTQYF. In nucleotides, the CDR3 is TGCGCCAGCAGCTTGGTCGGTAGCGGGGGGAACACAGATACGCAGTATTTT.

The chain couples TRBV19 to TRBJ1-1, with D maybe TRBD1 (5 bases). Trimming stripped 2 bases from V and 2 bases from J, with 15 bases between. Germline V gene lookup returns CDR1 LNHDA and CDR2 SQIVND (reference sequence). The CDR3 runs to 16 residues. CDR3 coding DNA: TGTGCCAGTAGTATAACCGGGACCCAGACTAACACTGAAGCTTTCTTT. Translated: CASSITGTQTNTEAFF.

The chain recombines TRBV30 with TRBJ1-2; D possibly corresponds to TRBD1 (5 bases). CDR3 length equals 16 residues. V shed 3 bases and J shed 6 bases, with 23 bases lying between them. Germline V CDR1 and CDR2: GTSNPN, SVGIG (reference sequence). The CDR3 is CAWRRVGHLTGDGYTF. The CDR3 coding sequence is TGTGCCTGGAGGAGAGTCGGACACCTGACGGGGGATGGCTACACCTTC.

V and J are TRBV27 and TRBJ1-2, with 7 bases fitting TRBD1. In germline, CDR1 is MNHEY, CDR2 SMNVEV (reference sequence). The CDR3 runs to 18 residues. Trimming cost V 0 bases and J 0 bases; bases outside gene matches: 10. The CDR3 nucleotides are TGTGCCAGCAGTTTATCTAACAGGGGAGGGGGAGCTAACTATGGCTACACCTTC. It codes for CASSLSNRGGGANYGYTF.

This chain joins TRBV7-8 and TRBJ2-7; D is unresolved. V lost 0 bases to trimming and J lost 0 bases, with 6 bases between them. Germline V gene sequence: CDR1 SGHVS, CDR2 FQNEAQ. This CDR3 region has 14 residues. The CDR3 spells CASSLATASYEQYF. The CDR3 DNA sequence: TGTGCCAGCAGCTTAGCCACAGCCTCCTACGAGCAGTACTTC.

The gene calls are TRBV10-2 and TRBJ2-7; TRBD2 matches at 8 bases. Trimming cost V 3 bases and J 3 bases; bases outside gene matches: 7. From germline, CDR1 is WSHSY and CDR2 SAAADI. The CDR3 is 15 amino acids. The CDR3 DNA reads as TGCGCCAGCAGTGAAGGAGCGGGAGTCCGCTACGAGCAGTACTTC. It codes for CASSEGAGVRYEQYF.

This CDR3 reads CASSDGGGYGYTF. DNA of the CDR3: TGTGCCAGCAGTGACGGGGGTGGCTATGGCTACACCTTC. The rearrangement uses TRBV2 and TRBJ1-2, with a possible D match to TRBD1 (5 bases). Germline CDR1 and CDR2: SNHLY and FYNNEI. CDR3 length: 13 residues. V gave up 3 bases and J gave up 4 bases, with 9 bases separating them.

The chain employs TRBV5-4 and TRBJ1-2; D possibly corresponds to TRBD1 (5 bases). From germline, CDR1 is SGHNT and CDR2 YYREEE (reference sequence). V was cut by 1 base and J by 1 base, with 11 bases left in between. CDR3 length: 15 amino acids. The CDR3, as DNA: TGTGCCAGCAGCTTGCAAGGGGCATATAACTATGGCTACACCTTC. Encoded protein: CASSLQGAYNYGYTF.